Sequencing of this TCR beta chain was carried out in a study of blood T cell repertoires in COVID-19 (dated by TCRdb to about 2020). With respect to the entire study: The collaborator samples originated in the United States, Italy and Spain and spanned the acute and convalescent phases of COVID-19. The repertoires were made available in a free public database intended to serve as a resource for research on the immune response to SARS-CoV-2. The samples were drawn from the first 160 participants of the ongoing ImmuneRACE study and from over 950 subjects provided by 6 global collaborators. The material from the prospective study consisted of cDNA or gDNA derived from T cells, B-cell-depleted T cells, or PBMCs. Sample metadata almost always included a de-identified subject ID, COVID-19 status, age in years and sex. Subjects who had been exposed to COVID-19, were actively infected with it, or had recovered from it provided the deeply sampled blood TCRbeta repertoires that made up the dataset. Where available, HLA class I and class II types were taken from metadata supplied by the sample provider and were not determined by assay-based typing.

At one collaborating source in Seattle, patients were enrolled during active infection and were followed longitudinally through the course of disease. Each collaborating institution followed its own protocols to collect whole blood in K2EDTA tubes. For TCRbeta analysis, collaborators shipped samples in one of three forms: frozen whole blood, isolated PBMCs, or DNA extracted from either of those sample types. What the research found in general, with its limitations: Clinical and demographic metadata were provided uncurated, with the amount varying by source and participant.

This clone was observed a single time. Its antigen target is currently unknown. No base qualities exist here, and no much larger clone lies one base off it. Trimming removed 0 bases from V and 4 bases from J, leaving 13 bases between the germline ends. Taken from the germline V gene, the CDR1 and CDR2 loops are SGHAT and FQNNGV. Including the terminal cysteine and phenylalanine, the CDR3 comprises 15 residues. Solely the CDR3 DNA is kept, with 45 bases framed from the first base. TCRbeta CDR3 regions were amplified from genomic DNA by means of the immunoSEQ Assay, a bias-controlled multiplex PCR. The study's processing was this. The number of nucleated cells in each sample was estimated from the amplification of reference gene primers within the assay. To quantify the absolute abundance of each unique TCRbeta CDR3 rearrangement, sequence reads were collapsed and filtered. For each sample, productive Simpson clonality was calculated as the square root of Simpson's diversity index across productive rearrangements. TCRdb retrieved this table from immuneACCESS and kept in-frame rearrangements only. Not all clones are present; in checked studies, unresolved V genes account for under half, and no reason is known for the remainder. V, J and clone size were drawn from that table, and D and trimming were deduced from the DNA. For this sample there are roughly 380,000 clones; 89% appear just once. 1.5% to 1.8% of the sample belongs to the ten largest clones.

The source is a woman aged 40 to 55 with COVID-19, enrolled during active disease. Rearrangement joined TRBV11-2 to TRBJ2-7; the D region possibly corresponds to TRBD2 (6 bases align). The specimen sequenced was peripheral blood. The CDR3 amino acid sequence is: CASSLERDLGYEQYF. The DNA sequence is given as TGTGCCAGCAGCTTAGAAAGGGACTTGGGGTACGAGCAGTACTTC.